Reported below is one T cell receptor (beta chain). The antigen this receptor binds is unknown. Base qualities are not recorded, but no much larger clone differs from it by a single base. V is trimmed back by 3 bases and J by 5 bases, and the junction contains 6 bases that no gene match accounts for. From the cysteine up to the phenylalanine, the CDR3 has a length of 16 residues. The only DNA kept is the CDR3, 48 bases in frame from the first base. CDR1 and CDR2 are read off the germline V gene (reference sequence) as SEHNR and FQNEAQ. The library was prepared using the immunoSEQ multiplex PCR assay. The multiplex PCR relied on a mix of 60 forward primers for TCR Vbeta segments and 13 reverse primers for TCR Jbeta segments. The CDR3 region of rearranged TCR beta genes was amplified from genomic DNA by a multiplex PCR assay. On the Illumina HiSeq System, the amplified TCR beta libraries were sequenced as 87-base-pair reads. The paper's processing steps were these. A later analysis tallied around 87 million unique TCR beta chains across the 610 or so repertoires, and approximately 12 million of those chains were shared by two or more donors. A nearest-neighbor algorithm error-corrected the raw reads and collapsed the reads into unique sequences, merging closely related sequences to remove PCR and sequencing errors. CDR3 sequences were aligned to IMGT reference sequences to assign V, D and J gene segments. For a sequence to be retained, a match of at least six nucleotides was required to both a V gene segment and a J gene segment. Rearrangements were classified as productive when the CDR3 lacked stop codons and remained in frame with V and J, and all other rearrangements were classified as non-productive. CDR3 was defined by IMGT convention, running from the second conserved V-encoded cysteine to the conserved J-encoded phenylalanine. The earlier analysis of 587 of the donors excluded sequences that lacked an unambiguous match to a single V gene segment. In an earlier analysis of several hundred of the donors, V segments were called functional above 56.7% productive rearrangements and were called segregating when the between-donor standard deviation exceeded 5%. A statistical classification framework was developed to diagnose cytomegalovirus status using the catalog of TCR beta chain sequences. In a later analysis, V and J genes were assigned by comparing TCR nucleotide sequences against IMGT/GENE-DB human TR gene sequences. Using the TCRdist pipeline, a later analysis assigned CDR3 sequences along with most-parsimonious VDJ recombination scenarios. In a later analysis, every TCR beta chain was defined by the combination of its CDR3 amino acid sequence and its V-gene family, and reads without a unique V-gene family were dropped. A later analysis removed 592 highly shared, low-generation-probability nucleotide sequences to deal with suspected cross-contamination and a sequencing artifact. In a later analysis, a clonal expansion index for each public chain was calculated from normalized within-repertoire ranks of inferred template counts. In a later analysis, generation probabilities were computed with a VDJ recombination model fitted to out-of-frame rearrangements, and the resulting probabilities were checked against IGoR. Hypergeometric tests were used in a later analysis to score TCR-TCR, TCR-HLA and TCR-CMV co-occurrence, with a repertoire-size bias correction applied to the TCR pairs. A later analysis estimated false discovery rates by permuting HLA or CMV assignments 20 times. In a later analysis, co-occurring TCRs were grouped with DBSCAN, and TCRdist sequence similarity was added when clustering was performed within HLA-allele-positive subsets. Repertoires with fewer than 30,000 or more than 120,000 public chains, plus five repertoires with anomalous nucleotide sharing, were excluded from co-occurrence clustering. The table was pulled from immuneACCESS by TCRdb, which kept in-frame rearrangements only. Such tables lose some clones; where checked, under half of the loss comes from unresolved V genes, and the rest has no known cause. The V and J calls and the clone size are those of that table, but D and trimming were determined from the DNA. Counted in this sample were some 60,000 clones; about 80% of them appeared once. The top ten hold around 3.9% of the sample.

This record belongs to a study of cytomegalovirus exposure and HLA in healthy donors (dated by TCRdb to 2016 to 2017). In the study overall: An earlier analysis of fewer than 750 of the donors reported roughly 300 Gb of sequence data and 95 million to 130 million unique TCR beta sequences obtained from 180 million or so T cells. In addition to the first cohort of around 670 subjects, a separate validation cohort of 120 different subjects was used. Donor age, sex, ethnicity and CMV serostatus were compiled alongside the repertoire data. Every repertoire in the discovery cohort had been generated on one and the same sequencing platform. The study aimed to test whether cataloging public T cell receptors could reveal signatures of past pathogen exposure. A later genetic analysis took genome-wide SNP genotypes for about 55% of the roughly 670 donors and used that subset as a discovery cohort. Roughly five DR-DQ haplotypes were handled as single units for association and clustering because linkage in the cohort was strong. To decide whether each TCR beta V gene segment behaved as functional or pseudogenic, an earlier analysis of 587 of the donors relied on high-throughput TCR beta sequencing. On average, around 240,000 unique TCR beta nucleotide sequences were sequenced per donor among 398 genotyped donors of the cohort, with roughly 18% of those sequences being non-productive. To predict cytomegalovirus infection status, the study brought together high-throughput TCR immunosequencing, statistical association of individual TCRs with disease status, and machine learning. Class I and class II HLA loci were covered by the typing at four-digit resolution. In the later analysis, no new phenotypic data were used to find candidate immune exposures; instead, reliance was placed on TCR beta sequences and their occurrence across donors. The study profiled the T cell repertoires of approximately 700 subjects by immunosequencing and related them to cytomegalovirus serostatus. An early release covering over 500 HLA-typed donors comprised approximately 300 gigabases of sequencing data and approximately 85 million unique TCR sequences. To study patterns of TCR occurrence, a later analysis re-analyzed previously published TCR beta repertoires from under 750 donors and added high-resolution HLA genotyping. Typing coverage varied by locus: roughly 629-640 donors for A, B, C, DRB1 and DQB1; more than 500 for DQA1; more than 600 for DPA1; more than 450 for DPB1. Of the roughly 400 genotyped donors, around 81% fell in the genetic ancestry cluster associated with self-reported Caucasian donors. Here is what the overall study found, with its caveats: A further reported finding was that TCR beta sequences accurately predicted the HLA-A and HLA-B alleles for most subjects in the first cohort. The classifier was reported to diagnose cytomegalovirus status with high specificity and sensitivity in both the original and validation cohorts. Linkage disequilibrium might explain the correlated functional status among segregating V segments, but an unknown experimental factor could not be ruled out. The authors suggested that the approach could potentially be extended to other disease states and immunological phenotypes. A later analysis reported that several top co-occurrence clusters appeared linked to parvovirus B19, influenza, CMV and Epstein-Barr virus. When HLA alleles, especially DR and DQ, strongly co-occurred, attributing TCR associations to individual alleles was difficult. Across donors, most TCR sequences were observed very rarely, whereas some public TCRs were present in many individuals. A later analysis found that most CMV-associated TCR beta chains appeared HLA-restricted, with HLA associations seemingly driven largely by CMV exposure. A few of the identified cytomegalovirus-associated TCR beta chains were confirmed in vitro to be specific for cytomegalovirus antigens. A total of 150 or so TCR beta chains were listed by the study as associated with cytomegalovirus. Some IMGT-functional V segments, including TRBV6-2 and TRBV6-3, could not be told apart with the 87-base-pair reads, so those segments were excluded. The only immune exposure information available for the cohort was CMV serostatus. The sequencing pipeline was judged likely to have produced a cluster of highly shared sequence variants as a technical artifact. Roughly uniform sequencing depth across donors was assumed in presence/absence analyses, although this assumption may not hold. A later analysis found that HLA-associated TCR beta chains were more clonally expanded and had lower generation probabilities than equally common non-associated chains. A later analysis found that TCR association rates varied across HLA loci, with DRB1 alleles showing the most associated TCRs and HLA-C alleles the fewest. This cohort had only TCR beta chains sequenced, and the lack of alpha or paired-chain data limited which features could be detected. A later genetic analysis reported fewer N-insertions in productive TCRs among donors in an Asian-associated ancestry cluster than the approximately 670-donor mean. An earlier analysis of some 590 of the donors showed that most TCR beta V segments appeared in productive rearrangements either about 87% or about 30% of the time, which broadly matched IMGT annotations. A later genetic analysis associated a missense DCLRE1C variant with V-gene and J-gene trimming of TCR beta chains, and an independent cohort replicated the association. About 15 rarely observed V segments, including chromosome 9 orphons, were excluded from the earlier analysis of several hundred of the donors because counts were too low. Because some donors lacked HLA typing at each locus, the association tests relied only on the typed subset. In a later analysis, 16,951 TCR beta sequences were associated with specific HLA alleles at a false discovery rate of 0.05.

The cohort was made up of approximately 700 healthy bone marrow donors. At the time of sampling, all cohort members were nominally healthy, though unrecorded immune exposures were likely present. The donor was CMV seronegative and belonged to the group of 380 or so seronegative cohort members. Every donor gave a peripheral blood sample, and the peripheral blood mononuclear cells from that sample were used for TCR beta sequencing. The Qiagen DNeasy Blood Extraction Kit was used to extract genomic DNA from the blood cell samples. This clonotype originated in a middle-aged woman in good health and CMV-seronegative. The chain joins TRBV7-9 to TRBJ2-7; 14 nucleotides in the junction match TRBD2. Sequencing used PBMCs. CDR3 protein: CASSFSTSGRVDEQYF. The sequenced DNA is TGTGCCAGCAGCTTTTCGACTAGCGGGAGGGTGGACGAGCAGTACTTC.